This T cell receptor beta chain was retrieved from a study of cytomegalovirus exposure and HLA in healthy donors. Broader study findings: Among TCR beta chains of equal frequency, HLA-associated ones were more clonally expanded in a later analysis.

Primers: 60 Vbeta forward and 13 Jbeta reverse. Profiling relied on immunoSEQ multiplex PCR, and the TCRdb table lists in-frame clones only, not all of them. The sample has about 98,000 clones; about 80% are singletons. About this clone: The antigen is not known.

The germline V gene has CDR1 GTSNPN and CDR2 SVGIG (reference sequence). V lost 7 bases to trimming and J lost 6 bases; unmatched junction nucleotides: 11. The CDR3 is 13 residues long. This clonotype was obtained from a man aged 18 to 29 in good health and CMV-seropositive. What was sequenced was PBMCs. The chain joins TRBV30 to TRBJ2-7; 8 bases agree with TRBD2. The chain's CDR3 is CASLTRGAGEQYF. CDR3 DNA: TGTGCCTCCCTCACGCGGGGGGCCGGCGAGCAGTACTTC.